Included here is one TCR beta chain sequence, with context. The target antigen is unknown. This CDR3 has 15 residues. Germline CDR1 reads KGHSH; CDR2 reads LQKENI. The V end lost 1 base, the J end lost 4 bases, and 10 bases lay between the germline ends. The sample's treatment: oral pan-JAK inhibitor, 5-10 mg twice daily. Separation by sorting yielded CD4+ and CD8+ T cells from PBMCs. In each case, RNA was isolated and then reverse transcribed into cDNA as the sequencing template. Method: immunoSEQ multiplex PCR; TCRdb's copy keeps in-frame clones and lacks some. The data contain over 80,000 clones, about 44% of them singletons. This sample was included in a study of CD8+ T cells in alopecia areata. Whole-study findings and limits: The treated group had a single nonresponder, limiting CD8+ expansion-response conclusions.

This specimen consisted of CD8+ T cells sorted from blood, obtained at week 24, from a patient treated with tofacitinib. The chain combines TRBV18 with TRBJ2-2; D is possibly TRBD1 or TRBD2 (5 bases each). The clonotype comes from a human donor with alopecia areata. The CDR3 DNA is TGTGCCAGCTCACCACGTACCGGGACCACCGGGGAGCTGTTTTTT. Translating it yields CASSPRTGTTGELFF.